The 16 T cell receptor beta chains below all came from one sample that was sequenced in a study of cytomegalovirus exposure and HLA in healthy donors. Primers for the PCR totalled 60 Vbeta and 13 Jbeta. Measured with immunoSEQ multiplex PCR; TCRdb has only the in-frame clones, and not every one. The data show about 150,000 clones, 80% to 85% seen once. Material for sequencing was PBMCs. Source of these receptors: a male donor in good health and CMV-seronegative.

The chain has TRBV4-1 and TRBJ2-2; tentatively, D is TRBD1 (6 bases). The CDR3 has 16 amino acids. Trimming removed 1 base at V and 3 bases at J, with 12 bases between. The germline CDR1 and CDR2 sequences are MGHRA and YSYEKL. The CDR3 DNA sequence: TGCGCCAGCAGCCAAGGGGGGCCGAGAGACACCGGGGAGCTGTTTTTT. It translates to CASSQGGPRDTGELFF.

In this sample, this clone is medium-sized (0.01 to 0.1%). The V and J genes are TRBV4-2 and TRBJ2-7; 7 bases are shared with TRBD2. The CDR3 contains 15 residues. Unmatched junction bases numbered 3, after V lost 0 bases and J lost 1 base. The germline V gene has CDR1 LGHNA and CDR2 YNFKEQ. DNA of the CDR3: TGTGCCAGCAGCCAAGAACAAGCGGGGTCCTACGAGCAGTACTTC. Its protein is CASSQEQAGSYEQYF.

V gene TRBV19 combines with J gene TRBJ1-4; maybe TRBD1 (5 bases). V was cut by 2 bases and J by 4 bases, with 11 bases left in between. The CDR3 is 15 amino acids. CDR1 is LNHDA and CDR2 is SQIVND in the germline V gene (reference sequence). CDR3 coding DNA: TGTGCCAGTAGTATACAGGGTCCGGATAATGAAAAACTGTTTTTT. It translates to CASSIQGPDNEKLFF.

V usage is TRBV5-1 and J usage is TRBJ2-1; D perhaps matches TRBD1 (5 bases). The germline CDR1 and CDR2 sequences are SGHRS and YFSETQ. V was trimmed by 4 bases and J by 7 bases, leaving 12 bases between them. This CDR3 is 13 amino acids long. The CDR3 DNA reads as TGCGCCAGCAGCACGACAGTTAGGAATGAGCAGTTCTTC. It encodes CASSTTVRNEQFF.

This clone has a handful of counts. This chain links TRBV4-1 with TRBJ2-5; 9 nucleotides agree with TRBD2. V trimming: 4 bases; J trimming: 5 bases; junction bases outside the gene matches: 8. Germline assignment: CDR1 MGHRA and CDR2 YSYEKL. The CDR3 has 15 residues. CDR3 residues: CASSRPGLAAETQYF. CDR3 coding DNA: TGCGCCAGCAGCCGTCCGGGACTAGCAGCGGAGACCCAGTACTTC.

The CDR3 DNA is TGTGCCAGCAGCCAACCGACACCCTCCCGGGGCTACACCTTC. Encoded protein: CASSQPTPSRGYTF. The chain has TRBV5-4 and TRBJ1-2, with unresolved D. Germline V gene lookup returns CDR1 SGHNT and CDR2 YYREEE (reference sequence). V was clipped by 4 bases and J by 8 bases, with 18 bases between them. The CDR3 extends over 14 amino acids. Using reference TRBV5-4 and TRBJ1-2 for the parts outside the CDR3, the full variable domain is ETGVTQSPTHLIKTRGQQVTLRCSSQSGHNTVSWYQQALGQGPQFIFQYYREEENGRGNFPPRFSGLQFPNYSSELNVNALELDDSALYLCASSQPTPSRGYTFGSGTRLTVV.

This clone was found once. The sample carries other DNA sequences with the same CDR3. The rearrangement joins TRBV25-1 to TRBJ2-1; weak D call: TRBD2 (5 bases). There are 14 residues in the CDR3. Trimming took 3 bases from V and 7 from J, leaving 13 bases between them. Germline loops: CDR1 MGHDK, CDR2 SYGVNS. The CDR3: CASSDPLVANEQFF. The CDR3 DNA follows: TGTGCCAGCAGTGATCCACTAGTAGCTAATGAGCAGTTCTTC.

The genes are TRBV7-2 and TRBJ2-1, with 7 bases aligning to TRBD2. Trimming cost V 5 bases and J 2 bases; bases outside gene matches: 6. Germline CDR1 and CDR2: SGHTA and FQGNSA. This CDR3 is built from 15 residues. CDR3 sequence: CASSQGLEAYNEQFF. CDR3 in DNA: TGTGCCAGCAGCCAAGGACTAGAGGCCTACAATGAGCAGTTCTTC.

The chain joins TRBV13 to TRBJ1-1, with a possible D match to TRBD1 (5 bases). The CDR3 totals 15 residues. The ends were cut back, 6 bases at V and 5 bases at J, with 19 bases in the middle. CDR1 PRHDT and CDR2 FYEKMQ come from the germline V gene (reference sequence). CDR3 region: CASSFTGGFGTEAFF. The DNA for the CDR3 is TGTGCCAGCAGTTTCACCGGGGGGTTTGGGACTGAAGCTTTCTTT.

The chain has TRBV25-1 and TRBJ2-1; D is possibly TRBD1 (5 bases). Germline lookup yields CDR1 MGHDK and CDR2 SYGVNS. V was clipped by 4 bases and J by 0 bases, with 10 bases between them. The length of the CDR3 is 15 residues. The CDR3 is CASSADISSYNEQFF. The DNA of the CDR3 is TGTGCCAGCAGTGCGGACATCAGCTCCTACAATGAGCAGTTCTTC.

The rearrangement joins TRBV27 to TRBJ1-2, with 12 positions matching TRBD1. The CDR3 is made up of 17 amino acids. With V trimmed by 5 bases and J by 3 bases, 10 bases remained unmatched. Germline V gene data show CDR1 as MNHEY and CDR2 as SMNVEV (reference sequence). CDR3 bases: TGTGCCAGCAGTAACTACGAAGGGACAGGGGGCGACTATGGCTACACCTTC. This sequence encodes CASSNYEGTGGDYGYTF.

This clone was picked up a small number of times. CDR3 coding DNA: TGCGCCAGCAGCCTGGAGCTTCAGGGGGCGTTTAGCAATTCACCCCTCCACTTT. Translated, it gives CASSLELQGAFSNSPLHF. The rearrangement links TRBV5-1 to TRBJ1-6; 8 nucleotides match TRBD1. Germline V gene lookup returns CDR1 SGHRS and CDR2 YFSETQ. V trimming: 4 bases; J trimming: 7 bases; junction bases outside the gene matches: 16. The CDR3 totals 18 residues.

With respect to this clone: The limits of the CDR3 on the DNA are not certain, so only TCRdb's listed CDR3 is given. The rearrangement links TRBV27 to TRBJ1-6; the DNA was not compared with TRBD1, the D call given in the table. The germline V gene encodes CDR1 MNHEY and CDR2 SMNVEV (reference sequence). From its first to its last residue, the CDR3 has 16 amino acids. CDR3 residues: CASSTSNLDRNSPLHF.

The rearrangement uses TRBV19 and TRBJ2-3, with a tentative D call TRBD2 (6 bases). The germline gives CDR1 LNHDA, CDR2 SQIVND (reference sequence). Trimming took off 7 bases at V and 0 bases at J, with 23 bases between the two ends. CDR3 length: 18 residues. This chain's CDR3 is CASTNWGEDSASTDTQYF. The CDR3 coding sequence is TGTGCCAGTACTAATTGGGGGGAGGATTCGGCTAGCACAGATACGCAGTATTTT.

This clone was detected once. The chain is built from TRBV19 and TRBJ1-5; weak D call: TRBD1 (6 bases). The CDR3 extends over 14 amino acids. The germline V and J ends were trimmed by 6 bases and 6 bases, with 15 bases remaining between them. Per germline, CDR1 LNHDA and CDR2 SQIVND (reference sequence). CDR3 in amino acids: CASRPRGSGQPQHF. Here the CDR3 DNA reads TGTGCCAGTAGACCCAGGGGATCAGGTCAGCCCCAGCATTTT.

CDR3 nucleotide sequence: TGCGCCAGCAATCCGGGACAGGGCCTTGGCTACACCTTC. Amino acids: CASNPGQGLGYTF. This chain uses TRBV5-1 with TRBJ1-2, with 9 bases aligning to TRBD1. There are 13 residues in the CDR3. Germline CDR1 and CDR2: SGHRS and YFSETQ. The trim removed 6 bases at V and 7 bases at J, leaving 7 bases unmatched.